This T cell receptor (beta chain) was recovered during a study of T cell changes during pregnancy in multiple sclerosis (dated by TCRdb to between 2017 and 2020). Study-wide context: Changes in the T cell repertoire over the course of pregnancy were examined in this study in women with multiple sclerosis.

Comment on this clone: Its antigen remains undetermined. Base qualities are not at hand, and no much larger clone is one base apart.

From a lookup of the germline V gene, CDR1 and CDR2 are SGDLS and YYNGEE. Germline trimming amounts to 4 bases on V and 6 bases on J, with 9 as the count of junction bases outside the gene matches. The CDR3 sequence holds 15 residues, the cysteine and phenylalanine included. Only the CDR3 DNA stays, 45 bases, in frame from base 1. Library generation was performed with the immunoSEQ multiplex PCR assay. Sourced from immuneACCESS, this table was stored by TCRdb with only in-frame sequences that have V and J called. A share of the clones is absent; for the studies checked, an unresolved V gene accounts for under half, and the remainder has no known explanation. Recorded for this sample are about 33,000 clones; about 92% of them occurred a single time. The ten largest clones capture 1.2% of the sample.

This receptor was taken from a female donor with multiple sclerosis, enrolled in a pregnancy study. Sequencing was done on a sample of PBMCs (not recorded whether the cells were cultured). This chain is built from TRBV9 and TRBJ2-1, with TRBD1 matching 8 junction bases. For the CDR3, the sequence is CASSPRTGWGNEQFF. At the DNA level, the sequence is TGTGCCAGCAGCCCAAGGACAGGGTGGGGCAATGAGCAGTTCTTC. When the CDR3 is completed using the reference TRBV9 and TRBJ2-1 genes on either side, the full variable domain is DSGVTQTPKHLITATGQRVTLRCSPRSGDLSVYWYQQSLDQGLQFLIQYYNGEERAKGNILERFSAQQFPDLHSELNLSSLELGDSALYFCASSPRTGWGNEQFFGPGTRLTVL.